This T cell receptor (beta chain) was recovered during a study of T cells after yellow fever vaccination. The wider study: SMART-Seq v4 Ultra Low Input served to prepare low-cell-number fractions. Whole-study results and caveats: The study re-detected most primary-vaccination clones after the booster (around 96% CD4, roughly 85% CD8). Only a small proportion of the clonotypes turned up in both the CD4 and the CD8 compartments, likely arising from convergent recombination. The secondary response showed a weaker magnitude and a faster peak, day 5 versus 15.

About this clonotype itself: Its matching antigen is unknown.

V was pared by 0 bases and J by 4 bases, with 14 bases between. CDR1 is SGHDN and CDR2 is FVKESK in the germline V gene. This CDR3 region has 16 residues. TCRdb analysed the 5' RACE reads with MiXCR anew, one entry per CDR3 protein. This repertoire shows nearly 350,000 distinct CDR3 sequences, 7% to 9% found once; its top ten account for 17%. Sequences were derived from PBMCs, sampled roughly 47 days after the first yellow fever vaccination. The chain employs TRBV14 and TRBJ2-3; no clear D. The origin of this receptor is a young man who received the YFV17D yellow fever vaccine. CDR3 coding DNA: TGTGCCAGCAGCCAAGAATTGGGGAAAAAGGCAGATACGCAGTATTTT. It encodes CASSQELGKKADTQYF.